Given below is one TCR beta chain in context. Under the authors' procedure: Reference gene primer amplification in the assay estimated nucleated cell counts. Assay used: immunoSEQ multiplex PCR; TCRdb lists only in-frame clones, some missing. The DNA gave D and trimming, while V, J and clone size come from that table. Here the sample spans 150,000 to 200,000 clones, about 86% being singletons. The sample originates from a study of blood T cell repertoires in COVID-19. As for the study in general: In each case, the material was cDNA or gDNA derived from T cells, B-cell-depleted T cells, or PBMCs.

The receptor comes from a human donor with acute or convalescent COVID-19. The donor label of this sample is uncertain. Sequenced material: peripheral blood.

The CDR3 DNA sequence: TGTGCCAGCAGCGCGGGGGGCAGGACTAGCTCTGGAAACACCATATATTTT. Translated: CASSAGGRTSSGNTIYF. The chain employs TRBV11-2 and TRBJ1-3; a weak D match, TRBD1 (6 bases). The CDR3 consists of 17 residues. Trimming left V 5 bases short and J 0 bases short, with 17 bases between. Per germline, CDR1 SGHAT and CDR2 FQNNGV.